Listed here are 26 T cell receptor beta chains from one sample, sequenced in a study of cytomegalovirus exposure and HLA in healthy donors. Primers: 60 Vbeta forward and 13 Jbeta reverse. Produced via immunoSEQ multiplex PCR; TCRdb's table is partial and in-frame only. The sample has some 190,000 clones; 65% to 80% are singletons. Input material: PBMCs. The origin of the receptors is a man between 25 and 39 years old in good health and CMV-seropositive.

The V and J genes are TRBV6-5 and TRBJ2-7, with D uncertain. The germline V gene has CDR1 MNHEY and CDR2 SVGAGI. This CDR3 comprises 14 residues. V was pared by 8 bases and J by 3 bases, with 17 bases between. CDR3 coding DNA: TGTGCCAGCGGGCCGGTGGCAGGCAACTACGAGCAGTACTTC. This encodes CASGPVAGNYEQYF.

The chain combines TRBV7-9 with TRBJ2-7, with TRBD1 as a possible D gene (5 bases). V shed 0 bases and J shed 4 bases, with 10 bases lying between them. The CDR3 length is 14 residues. Germline V CDR1 and CDR2: SEHNR, FQNEAQ (reference sequence). In nucleotides, the CDR3 is TGTGCCAGCAGCTTAGCAGGGGTAAAGTACGAGCAGTACTTC. This translates into CASSLAGVKYEQYF.

Only a few counts were recorded for this clone. J is TRBJ1-4 and V is TRBV29-1, with D perhaps TRBD1 (6 bases). The length of the CDR3 is 13 residues. Germline V gene lookup returns CDR1 SQVTM and CDR2 ANQGSEA. Trimming took off 6 bases at V and 5 bases at J, with 13 bases between the two ends. The CDR3 spells CSVCHRVNEKLFF. For the CDR3, the DNA is TGCAGCGTCTGCCACAGGGTCAATGAAAAACTGTTTTTT.

V usage is TRBV28 and J usage is TRBJ2-5; D gene unclear. This CDR3 comprises 11 residues. The germline V and J ends were trimmed by 8 bases and 5 bases, with 9 bases remaining between them. Germline loops: CDR1 MDHEN, CDR2 SYDVKM. The CDR3 loop reads CASGQMETQYF. In DNA, the CDR3 is TGTGCCAGCGGCCAAATGGAGACCCAGTACTTC.

The chain employs TRBV30 and TRBJ2-1, with TRBD2 matching 9 bases. Germline V lookup: CDR1 GTSNPN, CDR2 SVGIG (reference sequence). The CDR3 consists of 14 residues. Trimming removed 4 bases from V and 10 bases from J; junction bases left unmatched: 11. The CDR3 DNA reads TGTGCCTGGAATAGCGGGGGCCGGCCGGGAGAGCAGTTCTTC. Residues: CAWNSGGRPGEQFF. The variable domain in full, with the rest retrieved from reference TRBV30 and TRBJ2-1, is SQTIHQWPATLVQPVGSPLSLECTVEGTSNPNLYWYRQAAGRGLQLLFYSVGIGQISSEVPQNLSASRPQDRQFILSSKKLLLSDSGFYLCAWNSGGRPGEQFFGPGTRLTVL.

This clone has only one observation. The V gene is TRBV5-1, the J gene TRBJ2-7, with TRBD2 matching 13 bases. The germline V gene encodes CDR1 SGHRS and CDR2 YFSETQ. Germline trimming cut 1 base from V and 0 bases from J; bases unmatched to any gene: 1. The CDR3 covers 16 residues. CDR3 DNA sequence: TGCGCCAGCAGCTTGTGGACTAGCGGGAGCTCCTACGAGCAGTACTTC. Translation: CASSLWTSGSSYEQYF.

As for this clone: The junction departs from the called germline gene at one end, perhaps through a read error. The V and J genes are TRBV7-9 and TRBJ2-7; 10 bases map to TRBD1. The germline V gene encodes CDR1 SEHNR and CDR2 FQNEAQ (reference sequence). This CDR3 region has 17 residues. The CDR3 is CSSSLGIGTGARNEQYF. The CDR3 nucleotides are TGTTCCAGCAGCTTAGGGATCGGGACAGGGGCGCGAAACGAGCAGTACTTC.

This chain joins TRBV28 and TRBJ1-5; 10 nucleotides match TRBD1. V gave up 6 bases and J gave up 6 bases; unmatched junction bases: 5. CDR1 and CDR2 from the germline V gene are MDHEN and SYDVKM. CDR3 length: 14 residues. CDR3 nucleotides: TGTGCCAGCAGATCGGGACAGGGGAGTCAGCCCCAGCATTTT. Translating gives CASRSGQGSQPQHF.

The V call is TRBV7-6, the J call TRBJ1-1, with a weak D call TRBD1 (6 bases). CDR1 and CDR2 (germline): SGHVS, FNYEAQ. The V end lost 5 bases, the J end lost 2 bases, and 9 bases lay between the germline ends. The CDR3 consists of 13 residues. The CDR3 is CASSTQGNTEAFF. The CDR3 bases are TGTGCCAGCAGCACACAGGGTAACACTGAAGCTTTCTTT.

V gene TRBV7-3 combines with J gene TRBJ1-2, with 10 nucleotides matching TRBD1. The germline V gene has CDR1 SGHTA and CDR2 FQGTGA. There are 15 residues in the CDR3. The V gene end was trimmed by 5 bases and the J gene end by 4 bases; junction bases not matched to a gene: 7. CDR3 sequence (DNA): TGTGCCAGCAGCCCAACCGGGACAGGGGCCTATGGCTACACCTTC. Protein: CASSPTGTGAYGYTF.

The gene calls are TRBV11-3 and TRBJ2-2, with 11 bases fitting TRBD2. The CDR3 has 15 residues. The V gene's germline CDR1 is SGHNT and CDR2 YENEEA. J was trimmed by 4 bases and V by 5 bases; bases with no gene match: 3. Here the CDR3 DNA reads TGTGCCAGCAGCGGGCTAGCGGGAGGCACCGGGGAGCTGTTTTTT. Protein: CASSGLAGGTGELFF.

This clone appeared once. The gene calls are TRBV9 and TRBJ1-3; no clear D. V was clipped by 0 bases and J by 1 base, with 8 bases between them. Germline CDR1 is SGDLS and CDR2 is YYNGEE. CDR3 length: 15 amino acids. CDR3: CASSVDRQSGNTIYF. In DNA, the CDR3 is TGTGCCAGCAGCGTAGATCGTCAGTCTGGAAACACCATATATTTT.

CDR3 loop: CASSLPGPNTEAFF. The CDR3 nucleotides read TGTGCCAGCAGCTTACCGGGTCCGAACACTGAAGCTTTCTTT. This sequence joins TRBV7-9 and TRBJ1-1; D gene ambiguous. The length of the CDR3 is 14 residues. Germline V gives CDR1 SEHNR, CDR2 FQNEAQ (reference sequence). Trimming left V 2 bases short and J 1 base short, with 8 bases between.

This clone was recorded only once. The chain links TRBV29-1 to TRBJ2-5; D is ambiguous. Germline loops: CDR1 SQVTM, CDR2 ANQGSEA. With 5 bases removed from V and 5 bases from J, the gap between germline ends came to 12 bases. The CDR3 consists of 12 residues. In nucleotides, the CDR3 is TGCAGCGTTACAGTGAATGGGGAGACCCAGTACTTC. It codes for CSVTVNGETQYF.

This chain links TRBV18 with TRBJ1-5; 7 positions match TRBD1. Germline V gene lookup returns CDR1 KGHSH and CDR2 LQKENI. The CDR3 has 14 residues. The junction had 7 bases not matched to a gene; V was cut back by 3 bases and J by 8 bases. CDR3 sequence reads: CASSPSTGQEPQHF. The CDR3 nucleotides are TGTGCCAGCTCACCCTCGACAGGGCAGGAGCCCCAGCATTTT.

V is TRBV5-5 and J is TRBJ1-1; tentatively, D is TRBD1 (5 bases). The CDR3 has 15 amino acids. The V and J ends lost 1 base and 1 base respectively, with 11 bases between them. Per the germline V gene, CDR1 is SGHKS and CDR2 is YYEKEE (reference sequence). The CDR3 reads CASSLLGQGNTEAFF. In nucleotides, the CDR3 is TGTGCCAGCAGCTTGTTAGGCCAGGGGAACACTGAAGCTTTCTTT. Full variable domain (outside the CDR3, taken from reference TRBV5-5 and TRBJ1-1): DAGVTQSPTHLIKTRGQQVTLRCSPISGHKSVSWYQQVLGQGPQFIFQYYEKEERGRGNFPDRFSARQFPNYSSELNVNALLLGDSALYLCASSLLGQGNTEAFFGQGTRLTVV.

This clone was counted between two and nine times. The chain uses TRBV7-3 and TRBJ2-1, with TRBD2 matching 11 bases. Germline V CDR1 and CDR2: SGHTA, FQGTGA. The junction had 8 bases not matched to a gene; V was cut back by 5 bases and J by 5 bases. This CDR3 is built from 16 residues. The DNA of the CDR3 is TGTGCCAGCAGCGCCCTTATGGGACTAGCGGACAATGAGCAGTTCTTC. This sequence encodes CASSALMGLADNEQFF.

The chain is built from TRBV7-3 and TRBJ2-3, with TRBD2 identical over 14 bases. The CDR3 is 16 residues long. Per the germline V gene, CDR1 is SGHTA and CDR2 is FQGTGA. With 4 bases clipped from V and 4 bases from J, the junction kept 4 bases outside the gene matches. Here the CDR3 DNA reads TGTGCCAGCAGCTCCCAGACTAGCGGGGGGGCAGATACGCAGTATTTT. Protein sequence: CASSSQTSGGADTQYF.

This chain uses TRBV27 with TRBJ1-1; 9 nucleotides match TRBD1. This CDR3 spans 13 amino acids. V trimming: 3 bases; J trimming: 5 bases; junction bases outside the gene matches: 1. Germline CDR1 reads MNHEY; CDR2 reads SMNVEV (reference sequence). CDR3 amino acids: CASSFGTGTEAFF. The CDR3 DNA sequence: TGTGCCAGCAGTTTCGGGACAGGGACTGAAGCTTTCTTT.

The chain links TRBV2 to TRBJ2-4, with a weak D call TRBD1 (5 bases). Trimming removed 6 bases from V and 4 bases from J, with 10 bases in between. CDR1 and CDR2 (germline): SNHLY, FYNNEI. The CDR3 contains 13 residues. The CDR3 nucleotides are TGTGCCAGCAGGGGCAGGGTTAAAAACATTCAGTACTTC. Its translation: CASRGRVKNIQYF.

The chain has TRBV28 and TRBJ2-7; 13 bases are a match to TRBD2. With 6 bases clipped from V and 3 bases from J, the junction kept 14 bases outside the gene matches. CDR1 and CDR2 (germline): MDHEN, SYDVKM. The CDR3 sequence is 18 residues long. CDR3 DNA sequence: TGTGCCAGCAGGACCCACGGGACTAGCGGGAAGGCCTTCTACGAGCAGTACTTC. Protein sequence: CASRTHGTSGKAFYEQYF.

This clone was detected once. The chain couples TRBV28 to TRBJ1-3; D remains ambiguous. The CDR3 loop spans 15 amino acids. The V end lost 2 bases, the J end lost 0 bases, and 8 bases lay between the germline ends. The germline V gene encodes CDR1 MDHEN and CDR2 SYDVKM. CDR3 protein: CASSLPTGSGNTIYF. CDR3 DNA: TGTGCCAGCAGTTTACCGACGGGCTCTGGAAACACCATATATTTT.

This clone appeared a single time. The DNA of the CDR3 is TGTGCCAGCAGCTTAAGGACAGGCCTGGGAAACACCATATATTTT. This translates into CASSLRTGLGNTIYF. The V gene is TRBV7-2, the J gene TRBJ1-3; 7 bases are shared with TRBD1. Germline lookup yields CDR1 SGHTA and CDR2 FQGNSA. The junction had 5 bases not matched to a gene; V was cut back by 2 bases and J by 4 bases. This CDR3 spans 15 amino acids.

This sequence joins TRBV2 and TRBJ2-3, with 10 bases matching TRBD2. V was clipped by 8 bases and J by 6 bases; unmatched bases: 8. This CDR3 comprises 14 residues. The germline V gene has CDR1 SNHLY and CDR2 FYNNEI. This chain's CDR3 is CASQLAGSYDTQYF. The DNA for the CDR3 is TGTGCCAGCCAACTAGCGGGGTCTTACGATACGCAGTATTTT.

The rearrangement joins TRBV7-9 to TRBJ1-6, with D unclear. CDR3 length: 14 amino acids. Trimming took off 1 base at V and 10 bases at J, with 11 bases between the two ends. Germline V CDR1 and CDR2: SEHNR, FQNEAQ (reference sequence). In DNA form, the CDR3 reads TGTGCCAGCAGCTTAGGCGGATTAGAGTCACCCCTCCACTTT. Translating it yields CASSLGGLESPLHF.

The V call is TRBV4-1, the J call TRBJ1-4; D gene uncertain. Per the germline V gene, CDR1 is MGHRA and CDR2 is YSYEKL. The V and J ends lost 3 bases and 6 bases respectively, with 5 bases between them. This CDR3 is built from 12 residues. This CDR3 reads CASSQSDEKLFF. The CDR3 DNA sequence: TGCGCCAGCAGCCAGTCTGATGAAAAACTGTTTTTT.